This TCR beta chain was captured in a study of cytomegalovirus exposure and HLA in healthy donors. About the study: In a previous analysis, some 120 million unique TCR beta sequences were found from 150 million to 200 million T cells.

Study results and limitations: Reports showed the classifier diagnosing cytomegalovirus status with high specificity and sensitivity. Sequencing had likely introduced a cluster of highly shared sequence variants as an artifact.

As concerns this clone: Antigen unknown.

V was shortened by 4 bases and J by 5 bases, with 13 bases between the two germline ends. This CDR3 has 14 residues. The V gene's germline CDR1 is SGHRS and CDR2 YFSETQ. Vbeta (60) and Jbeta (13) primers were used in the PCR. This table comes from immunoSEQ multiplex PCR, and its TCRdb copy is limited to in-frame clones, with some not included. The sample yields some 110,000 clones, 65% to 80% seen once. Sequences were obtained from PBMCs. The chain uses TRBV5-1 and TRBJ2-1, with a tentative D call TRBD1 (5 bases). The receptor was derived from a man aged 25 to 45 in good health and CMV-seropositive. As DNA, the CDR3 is TGCGCCAGCAGCCCCCCGCAGGGCCACAATGAGCAGTTCTTC. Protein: CASSPPQGHNEQFF.